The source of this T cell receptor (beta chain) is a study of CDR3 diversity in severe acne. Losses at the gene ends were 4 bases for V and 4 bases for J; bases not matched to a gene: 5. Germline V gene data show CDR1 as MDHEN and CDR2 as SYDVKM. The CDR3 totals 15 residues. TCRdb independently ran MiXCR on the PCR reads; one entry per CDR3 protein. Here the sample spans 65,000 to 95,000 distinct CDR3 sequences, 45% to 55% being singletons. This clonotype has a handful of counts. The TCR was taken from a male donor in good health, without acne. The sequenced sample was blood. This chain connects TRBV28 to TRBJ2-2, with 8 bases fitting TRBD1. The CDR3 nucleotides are TGTGCCAGCAGTTACAGGGGGGCGGTCACCGGGGAGCTGTTTTTT. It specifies CASSYRGAVTGELFF.